These T cell receptor beta chains were read from a single sample in a study of shared clonotypes between healthy human individuals. Sequencing used immunoSEQ multiplex PCR; TCRdb keeps in-frame clones, though not all of them. The table includes 1.5 million to 2.5 million clones, roughly 94% detected once. Sequenced sample: naive CD8+ T cells sorted from blood. Source of these receptors: a man in his late teens or twenties in good health. Each CDR3 is given with its conserved first and last residue. The D gene is left open where the match is weak. Clone sizes are given selectively: once, few, many, or a class where the clone is expanded.

TRBJ1-5 | TRBD1 | TRBV10-2 | NA | CASGAGTVNQPQHF | TGCGCCAGCGGGGCGGGGACAGTCAATCAGCCCCAGCATTTT
TRBJ2-2 | NA | TRBV2 | NA | CASSAGQNTGELFF | TGTGCCAGCAGTGCGGGACAGAACACCGGGGAGCTGTTTTTT
TRBJ2-7 | NA | TRBV10-3 | NA | CAISGERVPYEQYF | TGTGCCATCAGCGGGGAGCGGGTCCCCTACGAGCAGTACTTC
TRBJ1-1 | NA | TRBV7-2 | NA | CASSLVGEMNTEAFF | TGTGCCAGCAGCTTAGTGGGGGAGATGAACACTGAAGCTTTCTTT
TRBJ1-4 | TRBD1 | TRBV7-9 | NA | CASSLEDRGEKLFF | TGTGCCAGCAGCTTAGAAGACAGGGGTGAAAAACTGTTTTTT
TRBJ1-2 | NA | TRBV6-1 | once | CASSEAFRRGANYGYTF | TGTGCCAGCAGTGAAGCTTTCCGGAGGGGGGCTAACTATGGCTACACCTTC
TRBJ1-2 | TRBD1 | TRBV2 | NA | CASRRTGMLSYGYTF | TGTGCCAGCAGACGGACAGGCATGCTCTCCTATGGCTACACCTTC
TRBJ1-1 | TRBD1 | TRBV9 | few | CASSPNRGSTEAFF | TGTGCCAGCAGCCCTAACAGGGGCTCCACTGAAGCTTTCTTT
TRBJ2-1 | NA | TRBV7-6 | once | CASSAGQTDPNEQFF | TGTGCCAGCAGCGCGGGACAGACAGACCCAAATGAGCAGTTCTTC
TRBJ1-1 | TRBD1 | TRBV6-5 | NA | CASSRDRAYTEAFF | TGTGCCAGCAGTAGGGACAGGGCTTACACTGAAGCTTTCTTT
TRBJ2-7 | TRBD2 | TRBV27 | NA | CASSPSFGRETYEQYF | TGTGCCAGCAGTCCCTCTTTCGGGAGGGAGACCTACGAGCAGTACTTC
TRBJ1-1 | TRBD1 | TRBV13 | NA | CASSLGPGTGDTEAFF | TGTGCCAGCAGCTTAGGACCCGGGACAGGTGATACTGAAGCTTTCTTT
TRBJ1-6 | TRBD1 | TRBV10-1 | NA | CASSERQGPGSPLHF | TGCGCCAGCAGTGAGAGACAGGGGCCGGGATCACCCCTCCACTTT
TRBJ1-1 | NA | TRBV2 | NA | CASSERELDTEAFF | TGTGCCAGCAGTGAACGGGAGTTGGACACTGAAGCTTTCTTT
TRBJ2-3 | NA | TRBV7-6 | NA | CASSGVLDTQYF | TGTGCCAGCAGCGGCGTTCTAGATACGCAGTATTTT
TRBJ2-7 | TRBD1 | TRBV10-3 | NA | CATRDSILEQYF | TGTGCCACGAGGGACAGCATTCTTGAGCAGTACTTC
TRBJ1-4 | NA | TRBV4-1 | NA | CASSQEIDSQVF | TGCGCCAGCAGCCAAGAAATAGACAGTCAGGTTTTT
TRBJ2-7 | NA | TRBV6-1 | many | CASSGLPGVSSYEQYF | TGTGCCAGCAGTGGTTTACCAGGAGTTAGCTCCTACGAGCAGTACTTC
TRBJ2-1 | NA | TRBV4-3 | NA | CASSQESGQYNEQFF | TGCGCCAGCAGCCAAGAAAGCGGACAGTACAATGAGCAGTTCTTC
TRBJ2-5 | TRBD2 | TRBV25-1 | NA | CASSEFGGYFQETQYF | TGTGCCAGCAGTGAATTCGGGGGGTACTTCCAAGAGACCCAGTACTTC
TRBJ1-2 | NA | TRBV9 | NA | CASSVDGGLYGYTF | TGTGCCAGCAGCGTAGATGGGGGCCTCTATGGCTACACCTTC
TRBJ1-2 | TRBD1 | TRBV27 | NA | CASSYSGTGNYGYTF | TGTGCCAGCAGTTACTCCGGGACAGGGAACTATGGCTACACCTTC
TRBJ2-7 | NA | TRBV20-1 | NA | CNPPPVPEQYF | TGCAACCCCCCCCCGGTCCCCGAGCAGTACTTC
TRBJ1-1 | TRBD1 | TRBV27 | NA | CASKSGQGGSEAFF | TGTGCCAGCAAGAGCGGACAGGGTGGATCCGAAGCTTTCTTT
TRBJ2-7 | NA | TRBV5-1 | NA | CASSFQDKPYEQYF | TGCGCCAGCAGCTTTCAGGATAAACCCTACGAGCAGTACTTC
TRBJ2-5 | TRBD2 | TRBV9 | NA | CASSEGLAGVLETQYF | TGTGCCAGCAGCGAAGGACTAGCGGGAGTTTTGGAGACCCAGTACTTC
TRBJ1-1 | NA | TRBV4-1 | NA | CASSQDRGQNTEAFF | TGCGCCAGCAGCCAAGATCGTGGCCAGAACACTGAAGCTTTCTTT
TRBJ1-4 | TRBD1 | TRBV4-1 | once | CASSPTGTNEKLFF | TGCGCCAGCAGCCCGACAGGGACTAATGAAAAACTGTTTTTT
TRBJ1-4 | NA | TRBV5-6 | NA | CASSRSYGPREKLFF | TGTGCCAGCAGCCGGTCATACGGACCTAGAGAAAAACTGTTTTTT
TRBJ2-5 | NA | TRBV7-7 | NA | CASSRLPKETQYF | TGTGCTAGCAGCCGACTACCCAAAGAGACCCAGTACTTC
TRBJ2-1 | TRBD2 | TRBV14 | NA | CASSPQAGDNEQFF | TGTGCCAGCAGCCCGCAAGCGGGAGACAATGAGCAGTTCTTC
TRBJ2-5 | TRBD2 | TRBV11-2 | NA | CASSKDGLAGGSQETQYF | TGTGCCAGCAGCAAAGACGGACTAGCGGGGGGTTCCCAAGAGACCCAGTACTTC
TRBJ2-1 | TRBD2 | TRBV9 | NA | CASSGTSGRARNEQFF | TGTGCCAGCAGCGGGACTAGCGGGAGGGCGCGGAATGAGCAGTTCTTC
TRBJ2-2 | NA | TRBV6-5 | NA | CASSYYGANTGELFF | TGTGCCAGCAGTTACTACGGGGCGAACACCGGGGAGCTGTTTTTT
TRBJ1-1 | NA | TRBV5-4 | NA | CASSLGYTEAFF | TGTGCCAGCAGCTTGGGTTACACTGAAGCTTTCTTT
TRBJ2-7 | TRBD2 | TRBV28 | NA | CASSFSGGELEQYF | TGTGCCAGCAGTTTTAGCGGGGGTGAACTCGAGCAGTACTTC
TRBJ2-7 | TRBD1 | TRBV27 | NA | CASSPSTGYHSYEQYF | TGTGCCAGCAGTCCATCGACAGGGTATCACTCCTACGAGCAGTACTTC
TRBJ2-7 | NA | TRBV5-6 | NA | CASSPSGTYYEQYF | TGTGCCAGCAGCCCCTCCGGGACATACTACGAGCAGTACTTC
TRBJ1-5 | TRBD1 | TRBV28 | few | CASSWTGDGNQPQHF | TGTGCCAGCAGTTGGACAGGGGATGGCAATCAGCCCCAGCATTTT
TRBJ1-6 | NA | TRBV10-1 | few | CASSESKTGSTRNSPLHF | TGCGCCAGCAGTGAGTCTAAGACAGGCTCGACCCGTAATTCACCCCTCCACTTT
TRBJ2-7 | NA | TRBV10-1 | NA | CASSEYLTGSGEQYF | TGCGCCAGCAGTGAGTATCTCACGGGATCGGGCGAGCAGTACTTC
TRBJ2-5 | TRBD2 | TRBV6-5 | NA | CASGEAGEEETQYF | TGTGCCAGCGGAGAGGCGGGGGAAGAAGAGACCCAGTACTTC
TRBJ2-3 | TRBD1 | TRBV25-1 | NA | CASSSRTGGTTSTDTQYF | TGTGCCAGCAGTTCCCGGACAGGGGGTACCACTAGCACAGATACGCAGTATTTT
TRBJ2-5 | NA | TRBV7-9 | NA | CASSSDLASETQYF | TGTGCCAGCAGCAGTGATCTAGCTTCCGAGACCCAGTACTTC
TRBJ2-5 | TRBD2 | TRBV7-9 | once | CASSSLLAGAQETQYF | TGTGCCAGCAGCTCATTACTAGCGGGGGCCCAAGAGACCCAGTACTTC
TRBJ2-5 | NA | TRBV15 | NA | CATNDNQETQYF | TGTGCCACCAACGACAACCAAGAGACCCAGTACTTC
TRBJ2-1 | NA | TRBV6-6 | NA | CASSYSLATSYNEQFF | TGTGCCAGCAGTTACTCTCTAGCGACCTCCTACAATGAGCAGTTCTTC
TRBJ2-3 | NA | TRBV5-6 | NA | CASSLPGSSTDTQYF | TGTGCCAGCAGCTTACCAGGGAGTAGCACAGATACGCAGTATTTT
TRBJ2-3 | NA | TRBV5-4 | NA | CASSNGGSSTDTQYF | TGTGCCAGCAGTAACGGAGGGTCTAGCACAGATACGCAGTATTTT
TRBJ2-5 | TRBD2 | TRBV6-6 | NA | CASSLGLAGHQETQYF | TGTGCCAGCAGCCTCGGACTAGCGGGGCACCAAGAGACCCAGTACTTC
TRBJ2-5 | TRBD1 | TRBV7-2 | NA | CASSSYQGAETQYF | TGTGCCAGCAGCTCGTACCAGGGGGCGGAGACCCAGTACTTC
TRBJ2-1 | TRBD2 | TRBV5-4 | NA | CASSLQGGRAIYNEQFF | TGTGCCAGCAGCTTGCAAGGCGGGAGGGCCATATACAATGAGCAGTTCTTC
TRBJ1-1 | NA | TRBV7-6 | NA | CASSLSRTEWAMNTEAFF | TGTGCCAGCAGCTTATCTAGGACAGAATGGGCCATGAACACTGAAGCTTTCTTT
TRBJ2-4 | NA | TRBV29-1 | NA | CSASGTEGIQYF | TGCAGCGCCTCCGGGACCGAGGGCATTCAGTACTTC
TRBJ2-5 | NA | TRBV30 | once | CAWSTDQETQYF | TGTGCCTGGAGTACGGACCAAGAGACCCAGTACTTC
TRBJ2-7 | NA | TRBV7-3 | NA | CASSQYGSYEQYF | TGTGCCAGCAGCCAGTATGGGTCCTACGAGCAGTACTTC
TRBJ2-7 | TRBD2 | TRBV6-5 | NA | CASSLSGNSYEQYF | TGTGCCAGCAGTTTAAGCGGGAACTCCTACGAGCAGTACTTC